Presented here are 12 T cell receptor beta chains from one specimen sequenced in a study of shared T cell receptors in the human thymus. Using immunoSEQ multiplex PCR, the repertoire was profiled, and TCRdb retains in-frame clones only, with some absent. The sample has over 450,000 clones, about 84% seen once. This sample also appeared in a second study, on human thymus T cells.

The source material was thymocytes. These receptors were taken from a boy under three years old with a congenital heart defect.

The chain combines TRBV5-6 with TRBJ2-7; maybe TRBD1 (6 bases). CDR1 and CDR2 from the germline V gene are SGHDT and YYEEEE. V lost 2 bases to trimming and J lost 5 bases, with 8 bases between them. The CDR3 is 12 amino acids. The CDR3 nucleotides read TGTGCCAGCAGCTTATCAGGGGACGAGCAGTACTTC. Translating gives CASSLSGDEQYF.

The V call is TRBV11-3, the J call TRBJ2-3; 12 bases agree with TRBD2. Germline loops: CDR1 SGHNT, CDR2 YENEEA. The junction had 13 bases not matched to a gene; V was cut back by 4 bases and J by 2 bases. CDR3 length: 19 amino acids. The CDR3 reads CASSSIEGRLAGDTDTQYF. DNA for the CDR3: TGTGCCAGCAGCTCCATCGAGGGGCGACTAGCGGGAGACACAGATACGCAGTATTTT.

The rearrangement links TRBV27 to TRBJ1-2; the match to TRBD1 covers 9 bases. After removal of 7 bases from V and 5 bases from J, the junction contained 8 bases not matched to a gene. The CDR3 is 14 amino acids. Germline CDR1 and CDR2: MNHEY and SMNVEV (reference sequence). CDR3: CASKRTGEGYGYTF. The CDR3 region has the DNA TGTGCCAGCAAAAGGACAGGGGAGGGGTATGGCTACACCTTC.

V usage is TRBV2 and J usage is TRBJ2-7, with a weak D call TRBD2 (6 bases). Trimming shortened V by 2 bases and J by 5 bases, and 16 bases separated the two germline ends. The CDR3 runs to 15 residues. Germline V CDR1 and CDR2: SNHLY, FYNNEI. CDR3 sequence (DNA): TGTGCCAGCAGTGAACCGTTTCCGGGGGTCGACGAGCAGTACTTC. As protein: CASSEPFPGVDEQYF.

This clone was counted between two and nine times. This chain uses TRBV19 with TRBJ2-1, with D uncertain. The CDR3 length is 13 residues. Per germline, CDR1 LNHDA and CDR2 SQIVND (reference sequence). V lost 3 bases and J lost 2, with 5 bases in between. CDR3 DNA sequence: TGTGCCAGTAGTATCGGTGCCTACAATGAGCAGTTCTTC. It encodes CASSIGAYNEQFF.

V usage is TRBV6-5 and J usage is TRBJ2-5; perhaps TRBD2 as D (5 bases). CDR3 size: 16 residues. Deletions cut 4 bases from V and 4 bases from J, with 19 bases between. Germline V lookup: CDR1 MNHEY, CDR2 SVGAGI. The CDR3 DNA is TGTGCCAGCAGTTCAACCCTTCTCCGAGGGCGAGAGACCCAGTACTTC. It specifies CASSSTLLRGRETQYF.

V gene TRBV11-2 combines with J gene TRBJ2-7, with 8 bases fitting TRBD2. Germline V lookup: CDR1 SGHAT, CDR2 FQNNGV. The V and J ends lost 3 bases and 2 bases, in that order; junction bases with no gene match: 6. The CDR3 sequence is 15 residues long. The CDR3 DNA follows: TGTGCCAGCAGCTTGCGGACTAGCCGAACCTACGAGCAGTACTTC. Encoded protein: CASSLRTSRTYEQYF.

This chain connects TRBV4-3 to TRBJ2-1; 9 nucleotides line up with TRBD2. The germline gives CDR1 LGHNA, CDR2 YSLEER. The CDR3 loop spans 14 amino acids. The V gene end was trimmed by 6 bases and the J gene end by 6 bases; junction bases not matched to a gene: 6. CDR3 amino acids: CASRGGRGANEQFF. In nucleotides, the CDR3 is TGCGCCAGCAGGGGCGGGAGGGGGGCCAATGAGCAGTTCTTC.

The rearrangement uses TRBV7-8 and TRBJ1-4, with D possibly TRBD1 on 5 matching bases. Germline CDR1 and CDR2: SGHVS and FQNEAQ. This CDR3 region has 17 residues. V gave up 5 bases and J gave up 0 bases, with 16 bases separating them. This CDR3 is CASSPELDSSTNEKLFF. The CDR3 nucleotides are TGTGCCAGCAGCCCGGAGCTTGACAGTTCAACTAATGAAAAACTGTTTTTT.

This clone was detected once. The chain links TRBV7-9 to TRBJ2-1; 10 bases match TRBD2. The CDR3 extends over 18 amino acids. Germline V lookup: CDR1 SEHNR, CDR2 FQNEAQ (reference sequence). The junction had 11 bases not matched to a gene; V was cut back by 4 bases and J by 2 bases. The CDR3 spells CASSYRAGGRITYNEQFF. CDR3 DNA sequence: TGTGCCAGCAGCTACCGAGCGGGAGGGAGGATCACCTACAATGAGCAGTTCTTC.

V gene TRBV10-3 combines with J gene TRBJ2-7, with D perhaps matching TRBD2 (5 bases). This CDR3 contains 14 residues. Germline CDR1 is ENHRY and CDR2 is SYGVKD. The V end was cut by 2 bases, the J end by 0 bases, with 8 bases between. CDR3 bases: TGTGCCATCAGTGAGGCGGGTAGCTCCTACGAGCAGTACTTC. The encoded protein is CAISEAGSSYEQYF.

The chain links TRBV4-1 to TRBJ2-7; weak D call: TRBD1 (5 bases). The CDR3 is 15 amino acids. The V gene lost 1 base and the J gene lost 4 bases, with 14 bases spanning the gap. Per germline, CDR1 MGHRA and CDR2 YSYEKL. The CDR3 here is CASSQGPVGPYEQYF. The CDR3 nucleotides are TGCGCCAGCAGCCAAGGTCCCGTGGGGCCTTACGAGCAGTACTTC.